The source of this T cell receptor beta chain is a study of regulatory T cells in long-lasting Graves disease. Time point meaning: persistent/refractory GD, antithyroid drugs over 5 years with positive TRAb. TCR sequences were obtained from RNA taken from PBMCs. The authors diagnosed Graves' disease using American Thyroid Association guidelines. Peripheral blood, at around 8.8 milliliters, went into EDTA tubes. Only a few counts were recorded for this clonotype. Deletions cut 4 bases from V and 6 bases from J, with 12 bases between. The germline V gene encodes CDR1 MDHEN and CDR2 SYDVKM. The CDR3 sequence is 14 residues long. According to the study, TCR beta libraries were built with iRepertoire HTBI primers and CDR3-region Arm-PCR. TCRdb itself ran the multiplex PCR reads through MiXCR, one entry per CDR3 protein. This table holds about 460,000 distinct CDR3 sequences, 20% to 25% found once.

The source of this sequence is a female donor with Graves disease. This specimen was peripheral blood mononuclear cells (PBMCs), taken when the disease was refractory, from a patient treated with antithyroid drugs. The chain links TRBV28 to TRBJ2-2; D may be TRBD1 (6 bases). For the CDR3, the DNA is TGTGCCAGCAGTTCCGGACAGTATCCCGGGGAGCTGTTTTTT. Protein sequence: CASSSGQYPGELFF.